Listed below are T cell receptor beta chains from one sample, sequenced in a study of cytotoxic CD8 clonotypes in ibrutinib-treated CLL. Measured with immunoSEQ multiplex PCR; TCRdb has only the in-frame clones, and not every one. The sample has more than 25,000 clones; 69% are singletons. The source material was PBMCs, sampled after 24 months of ibrutinib treatment. The receptors were sampled from a human donor with chronic lymphocytic leukemia. The CDR3 runs from the conserved cysteine through the conserved F or W. The D gene is left open where the match is weak. For some rows the clone size is stated as once, few or many, or as a class when expanded; others skip it.

cdr3_aa: CATSRDWGTRYSGANVLTF; cdr3_nt: TGTGCCACCAGCAGAGATTGGGGGACCCGATACTCTGGGGCCAACGTCCTGACTTTC; clone_size: -; d_call: -; j_call: TRBJ2-6; v_call: TRBV15
cdr3_aa: CSGGLPETQYF; cdr3_nt: TGCAGTGGTGGACTCCCGGAGACCCAGTACTTC; clone_size: -; d_call: -; j_call: TRBJ2-5; v_call: TRBV20-1
cdr3_aa: CASSEGDRPNYGYTF; cdr3_nt: TGTGCCAGCAGTGAAGGAGACAGGCCGAACTATGGCTACACCTTC; clone_size: -; d_call: -; j_call: TRBJ1-2; v_call: TRBV2
cdr3_aa: CSADGTYEQYF; cdr3_nt: TGCAGTGCGGACGGTACCTACGAGCAGTACTTC; clone_size: -; d_call: -; j_call: TRBJ2-7; v_call: TRBV20-1
cdr3_aa: CASSLGDRVDEQYF; cdr3_nt: TGTGCCAGCAGCTTAGGGGACAGGGTAGACGAGCAGTACTTC; clone_size: once; d_call: TRBD1; j_call: TRBJ2-7; v_call: TRBV11-2
cdr3_aa: CASSPQRSYNEQFF; cdr3_nt: TGTGCCAGCAGTCCCCAGCGGTCCTACAATGAGCAGTTCTTC; clone_size: -; d_call: -; j_call: TRBJ2-1; v_call: TRBV6-5
cdr3_aa: CASSFRQGHQPQHF; cdr3_nt: TGTGCCAGCAGTTTCCGGCAGGGGCATCAGCCCCAGCATTTT; clone_size: -; d_call: -; j_call: TRBJ1-5; v_call: TRBV28
cdr3_aa: CASNRGGDTQYF; cdr3_nt: TGCGCCAGCAATCGGGGGGGAGATACGCAGTATTTT; clone_size: -; d_call: TRBD2; j_call: TRBJ2-3; v_call: TRBV10-1
cdr3_aa: CAWSASPPLHF; cdr3_nt: TGTGCCTGGAGTGCGAGCCCACCCCTCCACTTT; clone_size: -; d_call: -; j_call: TRBJ1-6; v_call: TRBV30
cdr3_aa: CASSLVGRTGANVLTF; cdr3_nt: TGTGCCAGCAGCTTGGTTGGGAGGACTGGGGCCAACGTCCTGACTTTC; clone_size: few; d_call: -; j_call: TRBJ2-6; v_call: TRBV5-4
cdr3_aa: CASSILGTGGNHGYTF; cdr3_nt: TGTGCCAGCAGCATCCTCGGGACAGGGGGAAACCATGGCTACACCTTC; clone_size: -; d_call: TRBD1; j_call: TRBJ1-2; v_call: TRBV7-9
cdr3_aa: CASSPDYGEAFF; cdr3_nt: TGTGCCAGCAGCCCGGACTATGGTGAAGCTTTCTTT; clone_size: -; d_call: -; j_call: TRBJ1-1; v_call: TRBV5-4
cdr3_aa: CASSVGHNEKLFF; cdr3_nt: TGTGCCAGCAGCGTAGGACATAATGAAAAACTGTTTTTT; clone_size: -; d_call: -; j_call: TRBJ1-4; v_call: TRBV9
cdr3_aa: CASSLIGGNEQFF; cdr3_nt: TGTGCCAGCAGTTTAATAGGAGGGAATGAGCAGTTCTTC; clone_size: -; d_call: -; j_call: TRBJ2-1; v_call: TRBV6-5
cdr3_aa: CAWTAPGAVAYGYTF; cdr3_nt: TGTGCCTGGACCGCCCCAGGGGCAGTCGCCTATGGCTACACCTTC; clone_size: -; d_call: -; j_call: TRBJ1-2; v_call: TRBV30
cdr3_aa: CASSLVGQGALGANVLTF; cdr3_nt: TGTGCCAGCAGCTTAGTGGGACAGGGGGCGCTTGGGGCCAACGTCCTGACTTTC; clone_size: -; d_call: TRBD1; j_call: TRBJ2-6; v_call: TRBV7-9
cdr3_aa: CASSLGQGAYTQYF; cdr3_nt: TGCGCCAGCAGCTTGGGACAGGGGGCTTATACGCAGTATTTT; clone_size: -; d_call: TRBD1; j_call: TRBJ2-3; v_call: TRBV5-1
cdr3_aa: CASSTGAGRSPYEQYF; cdr3_nt: TGTGCCAGCAGTACGGGTGCGGGGAGGAGTCCCTACGAGCAGTACTTC; clone_size: -; d_call: -; j_call: TRBJ2-7; v_call: TRBV28
cdr3_aa: CASSQGGPLNTGELFF; cdr3_nt: TGTGCCAGCAGCCAAGGGGGCCCCTTGAACACCGGGGAGCTGTTTTTT; clone_size: few; d_call: TRBD1; j_call: TRBJ2-2; v_call: TRBV11-2
cdr3_aa: CASSNWDRGQETQYF; cdr3_nt: TGTGCCAGTAGTAACTGGGACAGGGGGCAAGAGACCCAGTACTTC; clone_size: -; d_call: TRBD1; j_call: TRBJ2-5; v_call: TRBV19
cdr3_aa: CASSMGSGGTYEQYF; cdr3_nt: TGTGCCAGCAGCATGGGGAGCGGGGGGACTTACGAGCAGTACTTC; clone_size: medium-sized; d_call: TRBD2; j_call: TRBJ2-7; v_call: TRBV7-6
cdr3_aa: CASSQVVPGEQYF; cdr3_nt: TGCGCCAGCAGCCAAGTGGTTCCCGGCGAGCAGTACTTC; clone_size: -; d_call: -; j_call: TRBJ2-7; v_call: TRBV4-3
cdr3_aa: CASRSKQYF; cdr3_nt: TGTGCCAGCAGGTCTAAGCAGTACTTC; clone_size: -; d_call: -; j_call: TRBJ2-7; v_call: TRBV7-2
cdr3_aa: CASSLQGRGFGANVLTF; cdr3_nt: TGTGCCAGCAGTTTGCAGGGGAGGGGTTTTGGGGCCAACGTCCTGACTTTC; clone_size: -; d_call: -; j_call: TRBJ2-6; v_call: TRBV28
cdr3_aa: CSARRGQGTEAFF; cdr3_nt: TGCAGCGCCCGTCGGGGCCAGGGCACTGAAGCTTTCTTT; clone_size: -; d_call: -; j_call: TRBJ1-1; v_call: TRBV29-1
cdr3_aa: CASSLSSGGSYNEQFF; cdr3_nt: TGTGCCAGCAGCTTATCTAGCGGGGGGTCCTACAATGAGCAGTTCTTC; clone_size: few; d_call: TRBD2; j_call: TRBJ2-1; v_call: TRBV5-4
cdr3_aa: CASSLQGGTDTQYF; cdr3_nt: TGTGCCAGCAGCTTACAGGGGGGCACAGATACGCAGTATTTT; clone_size: -; d_call: TRBD1; j_call: TRBJ2-3; v_call: TRBV7-3
cdr3_aa: CASSAPSGYGGELFF; cdr3_nt: TGTGCCAGCAGTGCCCCCTCAGGGTATGGCGGGGAGCTGTTTTTT; clone_size: -; d_call: -; j_call: TRBJ2-2; v_call: TRBV6-5
cdr3_aa: CASTRSSYNSPLHF; cdr3_nt: TGTGCCAGCACCCGAAGCTCCTATAATTCACCCCTCCACTTT; clone_size: -; d_call: -; j_call: TRBJ1-6; v_call: TRBV6-1
cdr3_aa: CSVASGDTQYF; cdr3_nt: TGCAGCGTTGCTAGCGGGGATACGCAGTATTTT; clone_size: few; d_call: TRBD2; j_call: TRBJ2-3; v_call: TRBV29-1
cdr3_aa: CASRRRRGSGTQYF; cdr3_nt: TGTGCCAGCAGAAGGAGGAGGGGCTCGGGGACCCAGTACTTC; clone_size: -; d_call: -; j_call: TRBJ2-5; v_call: TRBV7-3
cdr3_aa: CSARAGSSGANVLTF; cdr3_nt: TGCAGCGCGAGGGCGGGTAGCTCTGGGGCCAACGTCCTGACTTTC; clone_size: once; d_call: -; j_call: TRBJ2-6; v_call: TRBV29-1
cdr3_aa: CASSLSGYEQYF; cdr3_nt: TGTGCCAGCTCCCTGTCCGGCTACGAGCAGTACTTC; clone_size: many; d_call: -; j_call: TRBJ2-7; v_call: TRBV25-1
cdr3_aa: CASSTTGDQPQHF; cdr3_nt: TGTGCCAGCAGTACCACAGGGGATCAGCCCCAGCATTTT; clone_size: many; d_call: TRBD1; j_call: TRBJ1-5; v_call: TRBV6-5
cdr3_aa: CAWSVPRSSGNTIYF; cdr3_nt: TGTGCCTGGAGTGTACCACGGTCCTCTGGAAACACCATATATTTT; clone_size: -; d_call: -; j_call: TRBJ1-3; v_call: TRBV30
cdr3_aa: CASSYSPGEGQYF; cdr3_nt: TGTGCCAGCAGTTACTCTCCAGGGGAGGGGCAGTACTTC; clone_size: -; d_call: -; j_call: TRBJ2-7; v_call: TRBV6-5
cdr3_aa: CASQRGDGNTIYF; cdr3_nt: TGTGCCAGTCAGAGGGGGGATGGAAACACCATATATTTT; clone_size: -; d_call: -; j_call: TRBJ1-3; v_call: TRBV6-1
cdr3_aa: CALRDRGTDTQYF; cdr3_nt: TGTGCCCTACGGGACAGGGGTACAGATACGCAGTATTTT; clone_size: -; d_call: TRBD1; j_call: TRBJ2-3; v_call: TRBV2
cdr3_aa: CASGLGTGGGTDTQYF; cdr3_nt: TGTGCTAGTGGTTTGGGTACAGGGGGCGGCACAGATACGCAGTATTTT; clone_size: -; d_call: TRBD1; j_call: TRBJ2-3; v_call: TRBV12-5
cdr3_aa: CASSIGSDHSNQPQHF; cdr3_nt: TGTGCCAGTAGTATAGGATCAGATCATAGCAATCAGCCCCAGCATTTT; clone_size: -; d_call: -; j_call: TRBJ1-5; v_call: TRBV19
cdr3_aa: CASGPHLQETQYF; cdr3_nt: TGCGCCAGCGGACCCCATTTACAAGAGACCCAGTACTTC; clone_size: -; d_call: -; j_call: TRBJ2-5; v_call: TRBV10-2
cdr3_aa: CASSENFVSAGIYGYTF; cdr3_nt: TGTGCCAGTAGTGAGAATTTTGTCTCTGCGGGTATCTATGGCTACACCTTC; clone_size: many; d_call: -; j_call: TRBJ1-2; v_call: TRBV19
cdr3_aa: CASSPPGANVLTF; cdr3_nt: TGTGCCAGCAGCCCACCTGGGGCCAACGTCCTGACTTTC; clone_size: -; d_call: -; j_call: TRBJ2-6; v_call: TRBV7-3
cdr3_aa: CSVGFVSNYGYTF; cdr3_nt: TGCAGCGTTGGGTTCGTCTCTAACTATGGCTACACCTTC; clone_size: -; d_call: -; j_call: TRBJ1-2; v_call: TRBV29-1
cdr3_aa: CASSARPSGLVSYEQFF; cdr3_nt: TGTGCCAGCAGCGCTCGACCCTCGGGACTAGTGTCTTATGAGCAGTTCTTC; clone_size: -; d_call: TRBD2; j_call: TRBJ2-1; v_call: TRBV5-8
cdr3_aa: CAWSPGPPKEETQYF; cdr3_nt: TGTGCCTGGAGCCCGGGACCCCCGAAGGAAGAGACCCAGTACTTC; clone_size: -; d_call: -; j_call: TRBJ2-5; v_call: TRBV30
cdr3_aa: CASSQTDSGELFF; cdr3_nt: TGTGCCAGTAGCCAGACCGATTCCGGGGAGCTGTTTTTT; clone_size: few; d_call: -; j_call: TRBJ2-2; v_call: TRBV19
cdr3_aa: CATTRGVSTGELFF; cdr3_nt: TGTGCCACCACACGAGGGGTGAGCACCGGGGAGCTGTTTTTT; clone_size: -; d_call: -; j_call: TRBJ2-2; v_call: TRBV6-5
cdr3_aa: CASSEVVGSYEQYF; cdr3_nt: TGTGCCAGCAGTGAAGTGGTAGGCTCCTACGAGCAGTACTTC; clone_size: few; d_call: -; j_call: TRBJ2-7; v_call: TRBV6-5
cdr3_aa: CASSLGGGTPGEKLFF; cdr3_nt: TGTGCCAGCAGCTTAGGAGGCGGGACCCCTGGGGAAAAACTGTTTTTT; clone_size: -; d_call: -; j_call: TRBJ1-4; v_call: TRBV7-9
cdr3_aa: CASSEAGGRYGYTF; cdr3_nt: TGTGCCAGCAGTGAAGCAGGGGGTCGCTATGGCTACACCTTC; clone_size: -; d_call: -; j_call: TRBJ1-2; v_call: TRBV6-1
cdr3_aa: CSVEGTGASGYTF; cdr3_nt: TGCAGCGTTGAGGGGACGGGCGCGAGTGGCTACACCTTC; clone_size: -; d_call: -; j_call: TRBJ1-2; v_call: TRBV29-1
cdr3_aa: CASSYSQGNEQFF; cdr3_nt: TGTGCCAGCAGTTACTCGCAGGGCAATGAGCAGTTCTTC; clone_size: few; d_call: -; j_call: TRBJ2-1; v_call: TRBV6-6